These T cell receptor beta chains were read from a single sample in a study of T cells in Graves' hyperthyroidism and ophthalmopathy. TCRdb re-called the multiplex PCR reads through MiXCR, storing one row per CDR3 protein. The sample lists about 270,000 distinct CDR3 sequences; over 20% were seen once. Sequenced material: blood. The receptors come from a man aged 30-40 years with Graves' ophthalmopathy. Both conserved end residues are part of each CDR3. D genes are given only for firm matches. Clone sizes are given selectively: once, few, many, or a class where the clone is expanded.

TRBJ1-2 TRBV12-3/TRBV12-4 TRBD1 - TGTGCCAGCAGCCGAGGGTCAGGGGGCCATGGCTACACCTTC CASSRGSGGHGYTF
TRBJ2-3 TRBV14 - many TGTGCCAGCAGCCCGGGAATTTCTAGCACAGATACGCAGTATTTT CASSPGISSTDTQYF
TRBJ2-1 TRBV6-9 - - TGTGCCAGCAGTTATGTTGGAAGCGCATCCTACAATGAGCAGTTCTTC CASSYVGSASYNEQFF
TRBJ1-2 TRBV28 - - TGTGCCAGCAGTTTTAGGGGGAAGCAATATAACTATGGCTACACCTTC CASSFRGKQYNYGYTF
TRBJ1-2 TRBV2 - - TGTGCCAGCAGTGGGACGGGATATGGCTACACCTTC CASSGTGYGYTF
TRBJ1-6 TRBV12-3/TRBV12-4 TRBD1 - TGTGCCAGCAGTTTAGAGGACAGGGGGAATTCACCCCTCCACTTT CASSLEDRGNSPLHF
TRBJ1-6 TRBV3-1 TRBD1 many TGTGCCAGCAGCCTGGGACAGGAGATTTTGAATTCACCCCTCCACTTT CASSLGQEILNSPLHF
TRBJ2-6 TRBV5-1 - - TGCGCCAGCAGCTCAGGCGTAAGCTCTGGGGCCAACGTCCTGACTTTC CASSSGVSSGANVLTF
TRBJ1-2 TRBV12-3/TRBV12-4 - many TGTGCCAGCAGTTTTGAGGACCCTAGGCGCTATGGCTACACCTTC CASSFEDPRRYGYTF
TRBJ2-6 TRBV27 - - TGTGCCAGCCGACCCTTCTCTGGGGCCAACGTCCTGACTTTC CASRPFSGANVLTF
TRBJ1-2 TRBV24-1 - few TGTGCCACCAGTGATCGGCGAGGGGGGGACTATGGCTACACCTTC CATSDRRGGDYGYTF
TRBJ2-7 TRBV12-3/TRBV12-4 - many TGTGCCAGCAGTTTAGTGGACCCCCGGAGGCAGTACTTC CASSLVDPRRQYF
TRBJ2-2 TRBV7-8 - many TGTGCCAGCACTTATAGCGCCTCGAACACCGGGGAGCTGTTTTTT CASTYSASNTGELFF
TRBJ2-1 TRBV24-1 TRBD2 - TGTGCCACCAGTGATTCAACCGGGACTAGCGGTTTCATAAGCTCCTACAATGAGCAGTTCTTC CATSDSTGTSGFISSYNEQFF
TRBJ2-7 TRBV3-1 TRBD1 many TGTGCCAGCAGCAAGCCCGGGACAGGGGGCTCCTACGAGCAGTACTTC CASSKPGTGGSYEQYF
TRBJ2-1 TRBV6-1 TRBD2 - TGTGCCAGCAGCATACTAGCGGGAGGGCCAGGTGAGCAGTTCTTC CASSILAGGPGEQFF
TRBJ1-4 TRBV5-6 - - TGTGCCAGCACCTCGACAGGAGATAATGAAAAACTGTTTTTT CASTSTGDNEKLFF
TRBJ2-3 TRBV4-1 - - TGCGCCAGCAGCCTCACCCTAGCAGAGGGGGATACGCAGTATTTT CASSLTLAEGDTQYF
TRBJ2-2 TRBV30 - many TGTGCCTGGAGTCTTAGTCCCTGGGCCGGGGAGCTGTTTTTT CAWSLSPWAGELFF
TRBJ2-1 TRBV12-3/TRBV12-4 - - TGTGCCAGCAGTCCCCTACGTGGAGAAAGCTCCTACAATGAGCAGTTCTTC CASSPLRGESSYNEQFF
TRBJ2-5 TRBV20-1 - many TGCAGTGCTAGAGAGGGCTTTAATTTCAGAGAGACCCAGTACTTC CSAREGFNFRETQYF
TRBJ2-3 TRBV7-3 - - TGTGCCAGCAGCTTAATGGGGCAGGGCCCAGATACGCAGTATTTT CASSLMGQGPDTQYF
TRBJ2-3 TRBV7-9 - few TGTGCCAGCAGCTTATCTCGGCAACTAAACACAGATACGCAGTATTTT CASSLSRQLNTDTQYF
TRBJ2-3 TRBV7-9 - many TGTGCCAGCAGCCCCAGGGCGGGAAGCACAGATACGCAGTATTTT CASSPRAGSTDTQYF
TRBJ2-2 TRBV4-1 - - TGCGCCAGCAGCCAAGCGGGCACCGGGGAGCTGTTTTTT CASSQAGTGELFF
TRBJ2-1 TRBV28 TRBD1 few TGTGCCAGCAGGAAGGCGGGACAGGGTCGAAATGAGCAGTTCTTC CASRKAGQGRNEQFF
TRBJ1-1 TRBV5-1 - - TGCGCCAGCAGCTTGGGGAGATCTTTTTTGAACACTGAAGCTTTCTTT CASSLGRSFLNTEAFF
TRBJ2-3 TRBV5-1 - many TGCGCCAGCAGCTTGGTGTTCACAGATACGCAGTATTTT CASSLVFTDTQYF
TRBJ2-2 TRBV29-1 - many TGCAGCGTTGTTTGTGCGAAGGGCACCGGGGAGCTGTTTTTT CSVVCAKGTGELFF
TRBJ2-7 TRBV28 - many TGTGCCAGCAGCCGGGTCGACAGCTCCTACGAGCAGTACTTC CASSRVDSSYEQYF
TRBJ2-7 TRBV24-1 - - TGTGCCACCAGTGAAAGGGACGAGCAGTACTTC CATSERDEQYF
TRBJ2-3 TRBV6-7 TRBD1 - TGTGCCAGCAGTTACGGACAGGGGGCAGATACGCAGTATTTT CASSYGQGADTQYF
TRBJ1-2 TRBV12-3/TRBV12-4 - - TGTGCCAGCAGTAGGATAAAAGGCGTCGGCTACACCTTC CASSRIKGVGYTF
TRBJ1-1 TRBV5-1 TRBD1 - TGCGCCAGCAGCGGACAGGGTAGTGTGAACACTGAAGCTTTCTTT CASSGQGSVNTEAFF
TRBJ2-1 TRBV6-1 - - TGTGCCAGCAGTGAAAGGTATGCAGTCGCTGGCGATGAGCAGTTCTTC CASSERYAVAGDEQFF
TRBJ2-7 TRBV5-1 - few TGCGCCAGCAGCTTCTCCCCAGGAGGCCCTGGCTACGAGCAGTACTTC CASSFSPGGPGYEQYF
TRBJ1-4 TRBV20-1 - - TGCAGTGCTAGAGATCAGGGTCTCGGAACTAATGAAAAACTGTTTTTT CSARDQGLGTNEKLFF
TRBJ1-5 TRBV12-3/TRBV12-4 - many TGTGCCAGCAGTTTAGTAGCCGGTGGGGGGCCTTGGAGCAATCAGCCCCAGCATTTT CASSLVAGGGPWSNQPQHF
TRBJ2-2 TRBV11-3 TRBD1 few TGTGCCAGCAGCCCGAGGACAGGAGCGGCCGGGGAGCTGTTTTTT CASSPRTGAAGELFF
TRBJ2-5 TRBV11-2 - many TGTGCCAGCAGCCCCCTAGAGACCCAGTACTTC CASSPLETQYF
TRBJ2-1 TRBV28 TRBD2 many TGTGCCAGCAGCCGATCCCCTGGACTAGCGGGGTACAATGAGCAGTTCTTC CASSRSPGLAGYNEQFF
TRBJ2-2 TRBV7-6 TRBD1 - TGTGCCAGCAGCCCACGACAGGGGGCTTTGTCCGGGGAGCTGTTTTTT CASSPRQGALSGELFF
TRBJ2-2 TRBV12-5 - few TGTGCTAGTGGTATCAACACATTTGCGAACACCGGGGAGCTGTTTTTT CASGINTFANTGELFF
TRBJ2-7 TRBV28 TRBD2 - TGTGCCAGCAGACCTAGCGGGATCTCCTACGAGCAGTACTTC CASRPSGISYEQYF
TRBJ2-3 TRBV20-1 - many TGCAGTGCTAGAGACGCCAGTAGGGCGGATACGCAGTATTTT CSARDASRADTQYF